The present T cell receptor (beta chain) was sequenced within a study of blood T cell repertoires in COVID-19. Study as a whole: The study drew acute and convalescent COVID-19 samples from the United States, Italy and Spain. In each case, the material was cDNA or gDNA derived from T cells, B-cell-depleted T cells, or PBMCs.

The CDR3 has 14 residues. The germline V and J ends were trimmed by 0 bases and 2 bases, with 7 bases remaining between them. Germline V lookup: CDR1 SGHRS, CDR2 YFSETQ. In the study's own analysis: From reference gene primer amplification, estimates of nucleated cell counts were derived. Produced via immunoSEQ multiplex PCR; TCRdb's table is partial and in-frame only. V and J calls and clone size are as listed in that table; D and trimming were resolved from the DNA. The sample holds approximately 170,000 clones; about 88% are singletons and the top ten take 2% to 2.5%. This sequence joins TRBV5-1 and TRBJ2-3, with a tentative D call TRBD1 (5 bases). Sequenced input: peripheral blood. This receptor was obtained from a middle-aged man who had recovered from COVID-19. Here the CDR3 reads CASSLGGPTDTQYF. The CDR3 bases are TGCGCCAGCAGCTTGGGGGGCCCCACAGATACGCAGTATTTT.